Below are 29 T cell receptor beta chains sequenced from a single sample in a study of blood T cell repertoires in COVID-19 (dated by TCRdb to about 2020). Libraries were prepared through the immunoSEQ multiplex PCR assay. The source is immuneACCESS, and TCRdb retained only in-frame sequences with V and J called. Part of the clones is not carried over; for the studies checked, unresolved V genes explain less than half of this, and the remainder is unexplained. Here the sample has some 250,000 clones; around 88% occur a single time. The top ten hold roughly 8.3% of the sample. Sequences were obtained from PBMCs or T cells enriched from blood (not recorded which). These TCRs come from a middle-aged man who had recovered from COVID-19.

The chain couples TRBV3-1 (or the pseudogene TRBV3-2) to TRBJ2-7; 8 nucleotides line up with TRBD1. Trimming took 1 base from V and 6 from J; bases not matched to a gene: 11. This CDR3 is built from 16 residues. Germline V lookup: CDR1 LGHDT, CDR2 YNNKEL (reference sequence). In DNA, the CDR3 is TGTGCCAGCAGCCAAGGACTTCCGGACAGGGCGGGCGAGCAGTACTTC. Translating gives CASSQGLPDRAGEQYF.

The chain uses TRBV9 and TRBJ1-1, with a weak D call TRBD1 (5 bases). The V and J ends lost 4 bases and 1 base respectively, with 14 bases between them. The CDR3 sequence is 15 residues long. Per the germline V gene, CDR1 is SGDLS and CDR2 is YYNGEE. The DNA for the CDR3 is TGTGCCAGCAGCAAAGGGGCAATGGAGAACACTGAAGCTTTCTTT. Translating it yields CASSKGAMENTEAFF.

CDR3 sequence: CASSLPGNTDTEAFF. CDR3 nucleotide sequence: TGCGCCAGCAGCCTGCCCGGGAACACCGACACTGAAGCTTTCTTT. This rearrangement joins TRBV4-1 to TRBJ1-1; D call uncertain. The germline V gene encodes CDR1 MGHRA and CDR2 YSYEKL. V gave up 4 bases and J gave up 3 bases, with 15 bases separating them. The CDR3 runs to 15 residues.

The chain recombines TRBV9 with TRBJ2-7; 10 nucleotides agree with TRBD2. Trimming took 4 bases from V and 2 from J; bases not matched to a gene: 6. CDR3 length equals 15 residues. The germline V gene encodes CDR1 SGDLS and CDR2 YYNGEE. CDR3: CASSSLAGDPYEQYF. The CDR3 DNA reads TGTGCCAGCAGCTCTCTAGCGGGGGATCCCTACGAGCAGTACTTC.

The sample holds one count of this clone. Relative to the germline gene, one junction end is altered; a read error may explain this. For the CDR3, the DNA is TGTGCCAGCAGCGTAGCAGGACAGCTCACTGAAGCTTTCTTT. As protein: CASSVAGQLTEAFF. The V and J genes are TRBV7-8 and TRBJ1-1; a possible D gene is TRBD1 (6 bases). The germline gives CDR1 SGHVS, CDR2 FQNEAQ. The CDR3 contains 14 residues.

The chain carries TRBV7-9 and TRBJ2-7, with 9 bases identical to TRBD1. Unmatched junction bases numbered 6, after V lost 6 bases and J lost 3 bases. CDR1 SEHNR and CDR2 FQNEAQ come from the germline V gene (reference sequence). CDR3 size: 14 residues. CDR3 coding DNA: TGTGCCAGCAGACCCCGGACAGGGGACTACGAGCAGTACTTC. Its translation is CASRPRTGDYEQYF. Together with reference TRBV7-9 and TRBJ2-7, the CDR3 gives the full variable domain: DTGVSQNPRHKITKRGQNVTFRCDPISEHNRLYWYRQTLGQGPEFLTYFQNEAQLEKSRLLSDRFSAERPKGSFSTLEIQRTEQGDSAMYLCASRPRTGDYEQYFGPGTRLTVT.

V and J are TRBV6-5 and TRBJ1-5; the D is unclear. V was cut by 3 bases and J by 4 bases, with 13 bases left in between. This CDR3 contains 15 residues. Germline CDR1 MNHEY, CDR2 SVGAGI. The CDR3 sequence is CASSYRRAANQPQHF. The CDR3 DNA sequence: TGTGCCAGCAGTTATAGGCGGGCCGCTAATCAGCCCCAGCATTTT.

V usage is TRBV5-4 and J usage is TRBJ2-6, with 13 bases identical to TRBD2. Looked up from germline, CDR1 is SGHNT and CDR2 is YYREEE (reference sequence). V was clipped by 3 bases and J by 0 bases; unmatched bases: 3. The CDR3 runs 18 residues. The DNA for the CDR3 is TGTGCCAGCAGCTCCGGACTAGCGGGGGTCTCTGGGGCCAACGTCCTGACTTTC. Amino acid sequence: CASSSGLAGVSGANVLTF. The full variable domain, its missing parts supplied by reference TRBV5-4 and TRBJ2-6, is ETGVTQSPTHLIKTRGQQVTLRCSSQSGHNTVSWYQQALGQGPQFIFQYYREEENGRGNFPPRFSGLQFPNYSSELNVNALELDDSALYLCASSSGLAGVSGANVLTFGAGSRLTVL.

J is TRBJ2-3 and V is TRBV5-1, with TRBD2 identical over 15 bases. CDR1 SGHRS and CDR2 YFSETQ come from the germline V gene. Trimming removed 4 bases from V and 5 bases from J; junction bases left unmatched: 5. This CDR3 has 16 amino acids. The CDR3 region has the DNA TGCGCCAGCAGCCGAGGGACTAGCGGGAGGCGAGATACGCAGTATTTT. It encodes CASSRGTSGRRDTQYF.

V is TRBV11-2 and J is TRBJ1-6, with 9 positions matching TRBD1. The CDR3 is made up of 14 amino acids. Trimming took 6 bases from V and 13 from J; bases not matched to a gene: 10. CDR1 and CDR2 (germline): SGHAT, FQNNGV. CDR3 nucleotide sequence: TGTGCCAGCAGTGTGGACAGGGGTATATCCCCCCTCCACTTT. Its translation is CASSVDRGISPLHF.

V gene TRBV7-9 combines with J gene TRBJ1-3, with D unclear. CDR1 is SEHNR and CDR2 is FQNEAQ in the germline V gene (reference sequence). CDR3 size: 13 residues. The ends were cut back, 6 bases at V and 4 bases at J, with 10 bases in the middle. The CDR3 DNA sequence: TGTGCCAGCAGGCCCCGGGAAGGAAACACCATATATTTT. Protein: CASRPREGNTIYF.

The V call is TRBV25-1, the J call TRBJ1-2, with D perhaps matching TRBD1 (6 bases). Germline V gives CDR1 MGHDK, CDR2 SYGVNS. Trimming shortened V by 6 bases and J by 5 bases, and 16 bases separated the two germline ends. The CDR3 is 14 residues long. CDR3 protein: CASRPPGTHYGYTF. CDR3 coding DNA: TGTGCCAGCAGACCTCCCGGGACACATTATGGCTACACCTTC.

The CDR3 loop is CASSPRTAGSGNTIYF. DNA of the CDR3: TGTGCCAGCAGCCCCCGGACTGCCGGCTCTGGAAACACCATATATTTT. The rearrangement links TRBV11-3 to TRBJ1-3; D is uncertain. The V end was cut by 5 bases, the J end by 0 bases, with 14 bases between. This CDR3 is built from 16 residues. Per germline, CDR1 SGHNT and CDR2 YENEEA.

The V call is TRBV19, the J call TRBJ2-7, with 9 bases lining up with TRBD2. CDR1 and CDR2 (germline): LNHDA, SQIVND (reference sequence). The ends lost 6 bases at V and 4 bases at J; junction bases unmatched: 10. The CDR3 is 15 residues long. The CDR3 nucleotides are TGTGCCAGTAGAGATCTAGCGGGGAACAATTACGAGCAGTACTTC. It encodes CASRDLAGNNYEQYF.

The chain has TRBV20-1 and TRBJ2-5, with D unresolved. Germline lookup yields CDR1 DFQATT and CDR2 SNEGSKA (reference sequence). This CDR3 region has 11 residues. The CDR3 nucleotides read TGCAGAGCGATTGGCGGAGAGACCCAGTACTTC. The encoded protein is CRAIGGETQYF.

CDR3 in DNA: TGTGCCAGCAGTTTACAGGGGCGGGCAAGCGAGCAGTACTTC. This sequence encodes CASSLQGRASEQYF. This sequence joins TRBV28 and TRBJ2-7; D perhaps matches TRBD1 (6 bases). Germline-derived CDR1 and CDR2 are MDHEN and SYDVKM. The CDR3 totals 14 residues. Between the trimmed V and J ends, which lost 2 bases and 6 bases, there was a span of 14 bases.

The chain carries TRBV6-5 and TRBJ2-5; 12 bases agree with TRBD2. This CDR3 comprises 15 residues. V lost 4 bases to trimming and J lost 5 bases; unmatched junction nucleotides: 5. Germline CDR1 MNHEY, CDR2 SVGAGI. The CDR3 region has the DNA TGTGCCAGCAGTTCCACACTAGCGGGGGGTGAGACCCAGTACTTC. Translation: CASSSTLAGGETQYF.

The chain is built from TRBV11-2 and TRBJ2-7; weak D call: TRBD1 (5 bases). This CDR3 has 17 residues. Per the germline V gene, CDR1 is SGHAT and CDR2 is FQNNGV. V was shortened by 8 bases and J by 4 bases, with 27 bases between the two germline ends. CDR3 protein: CASQEFASTVSGYEQYF. The CDR3 region has the DNA TGTGCCAGCCAGGAATTCGCGTCGACAGTGTCTGGGTACGAGCAGTACTTC.

The chain is built from TRBV7-3 and TRBJ2-1; D might be TRBD2 (5 bases). The germline V gene encodes CDR1 SGHTA and CDR2 FQGTGA. The CDR3 length is 16 residues. The ends were cut back, 4 bases at V and 7 bases at J, with 20 bases in the middle. The CDR3 DNA follows: TGTGCCAGCAGCTCGGAGGCCTTCACCCTCTGGAATGAGCAGTTCTTC. Translation gives CASSSEAFTLWNEQFF. The full variable domain, completed using reference TRBV7-3 and TRBJ2-1, is GAGVSQTPSNKVTEKGKYVELRCDPISGHTALYWYRQSLGQGPEFLIYFQGTGAADDSGLPNDRFFAVRPEGSVSTLKIQRTERGDSAVYLCASSSEAFTLWNEQFFGPGTRLTVL.

This clone is a singleton in its sample. V is TRBV6-5 and J is TRBJ2-7, with TRBD2 matching 7 bases. This CDR3 is 15 amino acids long. V shed 2 bases and J 0 bases; nucleotides not matched to a gene: 4. CDR1 is MNHEY, CDR2 SVGAGI, per germline. The CDR3 nucleotides are TGTGCCAGCAGTTACGGGCGGGGGAGCTCCTACGAGCAGTACTTC. It yields the protein CASSYGRGSSYEQYF.

The chain carries TRBV10-3 and TRBJ1-2, with 7 nucleotides matching TRBD1. The V gene end was trimmed by 8 bases and the J gene end by 3 bases; junction bases not matched to a gene: 15. The germline gives CDR1 ENHRY, CDR2 SYGVKD. The length of the CDR3 is 16 residues. This CDR3 reads CAIGGDLTGPYYGYTF. The CDR3 DNA reads as TGTGCCATCGGAGGCGACCTGACAGGGCCCTACTATGGCTACACCTTC.

This chain connects TRBV10-3 to TRBJ2-7, with a weak D call TRBD2 (6 bases). Germline V lookup: CDR1 ENHRY, CDR2 SYGVKD. CDR3 length: 13 residues. The V and J ends lost 4 bases and 1 base respectively, with 8 bases between them. The CDR3 loop reads CAISGRGSYEQYF. The CDR3 DNA follows: TGTGCCATCAGTGGTCGGGGGTCCTACGAGCAGTACTTC.

J is TRBJ1-2 and V is TRBV10-1; D unclear. V lost 2 bases, J lost 8 bases, and 15 bases lay in between. The V gene's germline CDR1 is WNHNN and CDR2 SYGVQD (reference sequence). The CDR3 sequence is 14 residues long. For the CDR3, the DNA is TGCGCCAGCAGTGAGGAGGCAGAAGCTAAGGGCTACACCTTC. This translates into CASSEEAEAKGYTF.

The chain has TRBV11-3 and TRBJ2-2, with TRBD1 matching over 7 bases. The germline gives CDR1 SGHNT, CDR2 YENEEA. CDR3 length: 15 residues. Trimming cost V 5 bases and J 2 bases; bases outside gene matches: 5. CDR3 loop: CASSLTGVNTGELFF. The CDR3 DNA reads TGTGCCAGCAGCCTCACAGGGGTCAACACCGGGGAGCTGTTTTTT. Based on the CDR3 plus reference TRBV11-3 and TRBJ2-2, the full variable domain is EAGVVQSPRYKIIEKKQPVAFWCNPISGHNTLYWYLQNLGQGPELLIRYENEEAVDDSQLPKDRFSAERLKGVDSTLKIQPAELGDSAVYLCASSLTGVNTGELFFGEGSRLTVL.

The chain joins TRBV29-1 to TRBJ2-1, with TRBD2 matching over 11 bases. The V and J ends lost 3 bases and 1 base, in that order; junction bases with no gene match: 5. The germline V gene encodes CDR1 SQVTM and CDR2 ANQGSEA. The CDR3 loop spans 16 amino acids. CDR3 region: CSVDRTSGGSYNEQFF. CDR3 DNA sequence: TGCAGCGTTGATCGCACTAGCGGGGGTTCCTACAATGAGCAGTTCTTC.

The chain is built from TRBV19 and TRBJ1-5; TRBD1 aligns across 8 bases. The CDR3 sequence is 18 residues long. CDR1 and CDR2 from the germline V gene are LNHDA and SQIVND (reference sequence). The J segment lost 0 bases and the V segment lost 3 bases, leaving 10 bases of the junction unmatched. CDR3 DNA sequence: TGTGCCAGTAGTATCACCAACAGGGGGTCGTATAGCAATCAGCCCCAGCATTTT. Its translation: CASSITNRGSYSNQPQHF.

The chain carries TRBV6-2 or TRBV6-3 and TRBJ1-4; possibly TRBD1 for D (6 bases). With 6 bases removed from V and 6 bases from J, the gap between germline ends came to 17 bases. CDR1 and CDR2 from the germline V gene are MNHEY and SVGEGT. There are 15 residues in the CDR3. CDR3 coding DNA: TGTGCCAGCAGCAAAACCGCAGGGGATTATGAAAAACTGTTTTTT. This codes for CASSKTAGDYEKLFF.

The rearrangement joins TRBV7-6 to TRBJ2-7; 8 nucleotides line up with TRBD1. The CDR3 contains 15 residues. V gave up 1 base and J gave up 7 bases; unmatched junction bases: 9. The germline V gene encodes CDR1 SGHVS and CDR2 FNYEAQ. CDR3 coding DNA: TGTGCCAGCAGCTTAGGACAGGGGATTGTGTGGGAGCAGTACTTC. Residues: CASSLGQGIVWEQYF.

The rearrangement uses TRBV18 and TRBJ1-2, with D tentatively TRBD1 (5 bases). There are 17 residues in the CDR3. CDR1 is KGHSH, CDR2 LQKENI, per germline. The V end lost 4 bases, the J end lost 4 bases, and 22 bases lay between the germline ends. This chain's CDR3 is CASSLPLGAVSRYGYTF. CDR3 sequence (DNA): TGTGCCAGCTCACTCCCACTTGGGGCAGTTTCGCGCTATGGCTACACCTTC.